This T cell receptor beta chain was found in a study of graft-versus-host responses after intestinal transplantation. In the study overall: Multivisceral, liver-intestinal, or isolated intestinal grafts were transplanted into recipients. Points from the study as a whole: GvH clone levels peaked in circulation, and this peak was associated with early post-transplant HvG declines.

On this clone: Its antigen is still unknown.

Trimming cost V 2 bases and J 4 bases; bases outside gene matches: 2. Germline CDR1 reads ENHRY; CDR2 reads SYGVKD. This CDR3 has 16 residues. Method: immunoSEQ multiplex PCR; TCRdb's copy keeps in-frame clones and lacks some. The sample holds 95,000 to 150,000 clones, 90% to 95% seen once. The sequencing used unstimulated CD4+ T cells sorted from spleen or lymph node cells, collected before intestinal transplant. The sequence was obtained from a human donor who received an intestinal transplant. J is TRBJ2-1 and V is TRBV10-3; 13 nucleotides agree with TRBD2. DNA of the CDR3: TGTGCCATCAGTGAGGCGACTAGCGGGGGGTACAATGAGCAGTTCTTC. Protein: CAISEATSGGYNEQFF.